A selection of T cell receptor beta chains follows, all from one sample in a study of T-cell memory formation after mild COVID-19. MiXCR was run by TCRdb on the 5' RACE reads, yielding one entry per CDR3 protein. The sample has fewer than 550,000 distinct CDR3 sequences, 20% seen once. What was sequenced was PBMCs or a T cell subset sorted from them (not recorded which). These receptors were taken from an adult woman who had mild COVID-19 (a few samples of this study predate the infection). Cell type and time point are not known. CDR3s include the opening cysteine and the closing phenylalanine or tryptophan. D genes are given only for firm matches. For some rows the clone size is stated as once, few or many, or as a class when expanded; others skip it.

v_gene: TRBV12-3/TRBV12-4
abundance: .
d_gene: .
j_gene: TRBJ1-5
CDR3nt: TGTGCCAGCAAGGCCTGGGGGCCCCAGCATTTT
CDR3aa: CASKAWGPQHF

v_gene: TRBV6-5
abundance: .
d_gene: .
j_gene: TRBJ2-5
CDR3nt: TGTGCCAGCACCGACCTTATGGAGACCCAGTACTTC
CDR3aa: CASTDLMETQYF

v_gene: TRBV7-6
abundance: .
d_gene: .
j_gene: TRBJ2-3
CDR3nt: TGTGCCAGCAGCTCAAAAAGGGGTGGGAGCACAGATACGCAGTATTTT
CDR3aa: CASSSKRGGSTDTQYF

v_gene: TRBV5-1
abundance: .
d_gene: .
j_gene: TRBJ1-1
CDR3nt: TGCGCCAGCAGCCAAACCCCACGAGGGATCAACACTGAAGCTTTCTTT
CDR3aa: CASSQTPRGINTEAFF

v_gene: TRBV7-8
abundance: .
d_gene: .
j_gene: TRBJ2-5
CDR3nt: TGTGCCAGCAGCTTCATGACGGCCGCGGGGACCCAGTACTTC
CDR3aa: CASSFMTAAGTQYF

v_gene: TRBV7-6
abundance: .
d_gene: .
j_gene: TRBJ2-1
CDR3nt: TGTGCCAGCAGCTTAGGTCCCGGTAGAGGGGTCAATGAGCAGTTCTTC
CDR3aa: CASSLGPGRGVNEQFF

v_gene: TRBV3-1
abundance: few
d_gene: .
j_gene: TRBJ2-7
CDR3nt: TGTGCCAGCAGCCAAGATCCAGTGCAGTACTTC
CDR3aa: CASSQDPVQYF

v_gene: TRBV5-6
abundance: many
d_gene: .
j_gene: TRBJ1-1
CDR3nt: TGTGCCAGCAGCTTGGCCGGCAGGAACACTGAAGCTTTCTTT
CDR3aa: CASSLAGRNTEAFF

v_gene: TRBV7-9
abundance: few
d_gene: TRBD2
j_gene: TRBJ2-5
CDR3nt: TGTGCCAGCAGCGCGGGGGGGATCAAGACCCAGTACTTC
CDR3aa: CASSAGGIKTQYF

v_gene: TRBV29-1
abundance: .
d_gene: TRBD2
j_gene: TRBJ2-2
CDR3nt: TGCAGCGGGGAACTAGCGGGAAACACCGGGGAGCTGTTTTTT
CDR3aa: CSGELAGNTGELFF

v_gene: TRBV6-2/TRBV6-3
abundance: many
d_gene: TRBD1
j_gene: TRBJ2-5
CDR3nt: TGTGCCAGCAGTTACACCGGGACAGCCGCGGAGACCCAGTACTTC
CDR3aa: CASSYTGTAAETQYF

v_gene: TRBV5-1
abundance: few
d_gene: .
j_gene: TRBJ2-1
CDR3nt: TGCGCCAGCAGCTCCACATCTGGTTACGGTGAGCAGTTCTTC
CDR3aa: CASSSTSGYGEQFF

v_gene: TRBV5-6
abundance: .
d_gene: TRBD1
j_gene: TRBJ1-5
CDR3nt: TGTGCCAGCAGCTCGGGACAGACTAATCAGCCCCAGCATTTT
CDR3aa: CASSSGQTNQPQHF

v_gene: TRBV5-1
abundance: many
d_gene: .
j_gene: TRBJ2-1
CDR3nt: TGCGCCAGCAGCTTGAAAGAGGCCTACAATGAGCAGTTCTTC
CDR3aa: CASSLKEAYNEQFF

v_gene: TRBV18
abundance: .
d_gene: TRBD1
j_gene: TRBJ2-1
CDR3nt: TGTGCCAGCTCACCACTGGAGACAGGGCTGAATGAGCAGTTCTTC
CDR3aa: CASSPLETGLNEQFF

v_gene: TRBV7-9
abundance: .
d_gene: .
j_gene: TRBJ2-2
CDR3nt: TGTGCCAGCAGCTTAGGACTCAGGGACACCGGGGAGCTGTTTTTT
CDR3aa: CASSLGLRDTGELFF